This TCR beta chain comes out of a study of T cells expressing NK-cell markers. TCRdb re-called the 5' RACE reads; one entry per CDR3 protein, DNA not given. Its clone listing holds about 15,000 distinct CDR3 sequences. Germline CDR1 reads LGHDT; CDR2 reads YNNKEL (reference sequence). The CDR3 has 15 amino acids. The clonotype comes from a man aged 18 to 69 in good health. J is TRBJ2-1 and V is TRBV3-1; TCRdb's D call of TRBD1 is untestable without DNA. Input material: blood T cells: a sorted CD56 or NKG2C T cell subset, CD4+ or CD8+ T cells, or bulk PBMC T cells (not recorded which). The CDR3 spells CASSQATGYYNEQFF.